Below, 28 T cell receptor beta chains from the same sample are listed, as sequenced in a study of T cells in Graves' hyperthyroidism and ophthalmopathy. Template material for amplifying TCR beta CDR3 regions consisted of RNA transcripts. HTBI primers were employed in a first-round RT-PCR of the TCR CDR3. Via MiXCR, TCRdb re-called the multiplex PCR reads, giving one row per CDR3 protein. Of a few hundred thousand distinct CDR3 sequences in the sample, under 15% were seen once. Sequenced sample: blood. Receptors originate from a young woman with Graves' hyperthyroidism.

This clonotype was counted at least ten times. The chain combines TRBV5-6 with TRBJ2-3, with TRBD1 matching over 10 bases. Germline CDR1 reads SGHDT; CDR2 reads YYEEEE. The V gene end was trimmed by 3 bases and the J gene end by 0 bases; junction bases not matched to a gene: 1. The CDR3 has 15 residues. The CDR3 DNA sequence: TGTGCCAGCAGCTGGGGACAGGGGAGCACAGATACGCAGTATTTT. Protein sequence: CASSWGQGSTDTQYF.

The chain has TRBV9 and TRBJ2-7; tentative D call: TRBD2 (6 bases). The V gene's germline CDR1 is SGDLS and CDR2 YYNGEE. Trimming took off 3 bases at V and 6 bases at J, with 13 bases between the two ends. This CDR3 has 13 amino acids. The CDR3 region is CASSGWEEGEQYF. CDR3 sequence (DNA): TGTGCCAGCAGCGGGTGGGAGGAGGGCGAGCAGTACTTC.

In its sample, this clonotype was seen a few times. The rearrangement links TRBV7-6 to TRBJ2-7; 11 nucleotides match TRBD1. The V gene end was trimmed by 4 bases and the J gene end by 4 bases; junction bases not matched to a gene: 12. Germline CDR1 reads SGHVS; CDR2 reads FNYEAQ. This CDR3 has 17 amino acids. CDR3 sequence (DNA): TGTGCCAGCAGCTCGCCCCTAGGACAGGGGGCTAGTTACGAGCAGTACTTC. Its protein is CASSSPLGQGASYEQYF.

On this clonotype: A junction boundary mismatches the germline segment, possibly from a read error. The gene calls are TRBV7-3 and TRBJ2-2; 8 bases match TRBD1. This CDR3 region has 16 residues. Germline V lookup: CDR1 SGHTA, CDR2 FQGTGA. Here the CDR3 DNA reads TGTGCCAGCAGCTTAAAGGAGACAGGGGCCACCGGGGAGCTGATTTTT. It is translated as CASSLKETGATGELIF.

This clonotype was found many times. This sequence joins TRBV12-3 or TRBV12-4 and TRBJ2-7, with D perhaps TRBD2 (5 bases). The V end lost 3 bases, the J end lost 2 bases, and 14 bases lay between the germline ends. The CDR3 runs to 15 residues. In DNA form, the CDR3 reads TGTGCCAGCAGTTTTATCGGACTCCAACCCTACGAGCAGTACTTC. It codes for CASSFIGLQPYEQYF.

This clonotype was counted ten times or more. The chain is built from TRBV5-1 and TRBJ2-7; 13 bases align to TRBD2. Germline V gene data show CDR1 as SGHRS and CDR2 as YFSETQ. This CDR3 spans 14 amino acids. The junction had 4 bases not matched to a gene; V was cut back by 4 bases and J by 6 bases. The CDR3 DNA sequence: TGCGCCAGCAGCGCGGGACTAGCGGGACTCGAGCAGTACTTC. Its protein product is CASSAGLAGLEQYF.

This clonotype was seen a few times. The J gene is TRBJ1-5, the V gene TRBV19, with D perhaps TRBD1 (6 bases). Germline V gene lookup returns CDR1 LNHDA and CDR2 SQIVND (reference sequence). This CDR3 spans 17 amino acids. Trimming took 7 bases from V and 7 from J, leaving 26 bases between them. The CDR3 DNA reads as TGTGCCAGTATTAACAGGGTCGGAGCCGGGCCAATACAGCCCCAGCATTTT. It translates to CASINRVGAGPIQPQHF. Filled out from reference TRBV19 and TRBJ1-5, the complete variable domain reads DGGITQSPKYLFRKEGQNVTLSCEQNLNHDAMYWYRQDPGQGLRLIYYSQIVNDFQKGDIAEGYSVSREKKESFPLTVTSAQKNPTAFYLCASINRVGAGPIQPQHFGDGTRLSIL.

The CDR3 sequence: CSASPSSGLAPRRFF. Written as DNA, the CDR3 is TGCAGTGCTAGCCCCTCTTCGGGACTAGCGCCGCGACGGTTCTTC. The J gene is TRBJ2-1, the V gene TRBV20-1, with TRBD2 matching over 10 bases. The J segment lost 15 bases and the V segment lost 3 bases, leaving 17 bases of the junction unmatched. The CDR3 covers 15 residues. The germline CDR1 and CDR2 sequences are DFQATT and SNEGSKA (reference sequence).

In this sample, this clonotype turned up a few times. The chain is built from TRBV6-5 and TRBJ2-2; tentative D call: TRBD2 (5 bases). This CDR3 comprises 17 residues. V was clipped by 0 bases and J by 2 bases, with 13 bases between them. Germline CDR1 and CDR2: MNHEY and SVGAGI. The CDR3 nucleotides read TGTGCCAGCAGTTACTCGAGGGTTGGTTTCAACACCGGGGAGCTGTTTTTT. Encoded protein: CASSYSRVGFNTGELFF.

This clonotype was seen a few times. A read error may explain this, as a much larger clone is one base away. The chain has TRBV12-3 or TRBV12-4 and TRBJ2-1, with 8 nucleotides matching TRBD2. This CDR3 spans 16 amino acids. J lost 5 bases, V lost 6 bases, and 12 bases had no gene match. DNA of the CDR3: TGTGCCAGCAGCTATCAAGGGACTAGGGGTCACAATGAGCAGTTCTTC. Residues: CASSYQGTRGHNEQFF.

This sequence joins TRBV12-3 or TRBV12-4 and TRBJ1-5; tentatively, D is TRBD1 (5 bases). This CDR3 is 14 amino acids long. Deletions cut 4 bases from V and 4 bases from J, with 11 bases between. CDR3 residues: CASSSWGINQPQHF. As DNA, the CDR3 is TGTGCCAGCAGTTCGTGGGGGATTAATCAGCCCCAGCATTTT.

This clonotype was observed a few times. The rearrangement uses TRBV9 and TRBJ2-3; weak D call: TRBD2 (5 bases). Trimming shortened V by 4 bases and J by 3 bases, and 18 bases separated the two germline ends. This CDR3 is built from 16 residues. The germline gives CDR1 SGDLS, CDR2 YYNGEE. CDR3 in amino acids: CASSPQVGEGTDTQYF. The CDR3 DNA sequence: TGTGCCAGCAGCCCCCAGGTGGGAGAAGGAACAGATACGCAGTATTTT.

This clonotype was found a few times. The rearrangement uses TRBV27 and TRBJ1-1; 11 bases are shared with TRBD1. The germline V gene has CDR1 MNHEY and CDR2 SMNVEV (reference sequence). V shed 4 bases, J shed 9 bases, and the junction held 7 bases outside the gene matches. The CDR3 contains 14 residues. CDR3 sequence (DNA): TGTGCCAGCAGTTCCGGACAGGGGGCGTCGAAAGCTTTCTTT. Protein product: CASSSGQGASKAFF.

In this sample, this clonotype turned up a few times. The gene calls are TRBV27 and TRBJ2-1; 7 positions agree with TRBD2. The J segment lost 14 bases and the V segment lost 5 bases, leaving 6 bases of the junction unmatched. Germline V CDR1 and CDR2: MNHEY, SMNVEV (reference sequence). This CDR3 comprises 11 residues. This CDR3 is CASSEGGREFF. CDR3 in DNA: TGTGCCAGCAGTGAGGGAGGGCGGGAGTTCTTC.

For this clonotype: The conserved phenylalanine or tryptophan is not found at the CDR3 terminus, so this likely reflects a read error. This chain connects TRBV2 to TRBJ1-1; D remains ambiguous. Germline CDR1 is SNHLY and CDR2 is FYNNEI. The ends were cut back, 10 bases at V and 2 bases at J, with 14 bases in the middle. The CDR3 runs 13 residues. This CDR3 is CATTQRTNTEAFL. DNA of the CDR3: TGTGCCACCACACAGAGGACTAACACTGAAGCTTTCCTT.

J is TRBJ2-3 and V is TRBV12-3 or TRBV12-4; TRBD1 aligns across 7 bases. Trimming at V came to 3 bases and at J to 8 bases, leaving 5 bases not matched to a gene. This CDR3 region has 13 residues. This CDR3 is CASSFRGGFTQYF. DNA of the CDR3: TGTGCCAGCAGTTTCCGAGGGGGCTTTACGCAGTATTTT.

Here the CDR3 reads CASSEGVGVYSGANVLTF. The CDR3 DNA sequence: TGTGCCAGCAGTGAAGGGGTCGGAGTGTACTCTGGGGCCAACGTCCTGACTTTC. The chain is built from TRBV6-1 and TRBJ2-6; D is unresolved. Germline CDR1 reads MNHNS; CDR2 reads SASEGT. Deletions cut 1 base from V and 0 bases from J, with 13 bases between. The CDR3 length is 18 residues.

This clonotype turned up a few times. The chain uses TRBV20-1 and TRBJ2-7; 12 bases are shared with TRBD2. CDR3 length equals 15 residues. Per germline, CDR1 DFQATT and CDR2 SNEGSKA (reference sequence). The trim removed 3 bases at V and 5 bases at J, leaving 8 bases unmatched. CDR3 protein: CSARETSGSIDEQYF. Here the CDR3 DNA reads TGCAGTGCTAGGGAGACTAGCGGGAGTATCGACGAGCAGTACTTC.

This clonotype was seen many times. The chain employs TRBV18 and TRBJ1-1; D is undetermined. In germline, CDR1 is KGHSH, CDR2 LQKENI. This CDR3 has 14 amino acids. Trimming took off 4 bases at V and 5 bases at J, with 14 bases between the two ends. This chain's CDR3 is CASSRGGPITEAFF. CDR3 sequence (DNA): TGTGCCAGCTCACGAGGAGGCCCGATAACTGAAGCTTTCTTT.

This clonotype has a count of ten or more. The chain joins TRBV10-3 to TRBJ2-7, with 7 bases that match TRBD2. J lost 2 bases, V lost 2 bases, and 3 bases had no gene match. CDR3 length equals 14 residues. Germline-derived CDR1 and CDR2 are ENHRY and SYGVKD. CDR3 DNA sequence: TGTGCCATCAGTGAGGACGGGACTACCTACGAGCAGTACTTC. Amino acid sequence: CAISEDGTTYEQYF.

The genes are TRBV2 and TRBJ2-4; TRBD2 is a possible D gene (6 bases). Germline CDR1 is SNHLY and CDR2 is FYNNEI. V was pared by 9 bases and J by 7 bases, with 10 bases between. The CDR3 consists of 11 residues. The CDR3 nucleotides read TGTGCCAGGGGTGGGAGGAACATTCAGTACTTC. Translating it yields CARGGRNIQYF.

This clonotype occurred many times. This sequence joins TRBV6-5 and TRBJ2-7; perhaps TRBD2 as D (6 bases). The ends were cut back, 0 bases at V and 2 bases at J, with 11 bases in the middle. This CDR3 is 15 amino acids long. Germline CDR1 reads MNHEY; CDR2 reads SVGAGI. The CDR3, as DNA: TGTGCCAGCAGTTACTCCCGCGGAGGGGCCTACGAGCAGTACTTC. Translation: CASSYSRGGAYEQYF.

Ten or more counts support this clonotype. CDR3 DNA: TGTGCCAGCAGCCCCCGGACAGCTATGAACACTGAAGCTTTCTTT. The encoded protein is CASSPRTAMNTEAFF. The V gene is TRBV7-8, the J gene TRBJ1-1; TRBD1 is a possible D gene (6 bases). The CDR3 is 15 amino acids. Germline V CDR1 and CDR2: SGHVS, FQNEAQ. With 5 bases removed from V and 0 bases from J, the gap between germline ends came to 13 bases.

This clonotype was recorded at least ten times. The V call is TRBV4-1, the J call TRBJ2-2, with D tentatively TRBD2 (6 bases). Germline V CDR1 and CDR2: MGHRA, YSYEKL. V dropped 1 base and J dropped 3 bases, with 12 bases sitting between them. The length of the CDR3 is 16 residues. In DNA, the CDR3 is TGCGCCAGCAGCCAAGGTGCGGGAAGGGACACCGGGGAGCTGTTTTTT. It encodes CASSQGAGRDTGELFF.

This clonotype was detected a few times. V usage is TRBV28 and J usage is TRBJ2-7; 7 nucleotides align to TRBD1. The CDR3 consists of 15 residues. The J segment lost 0 bases and the V segment lost 8 bases, leaving 10 bases of the junction unmatched. The germline V gene encodes CDR1 MDHEN and CDR2 SYDVKM. The CDR3 sequence is CASSLPGTASYEQYF. DNA of the CDR3: TGTGCCAGCTCTCTCCCCGGGACAGCCTCCTACGAGCAGTACTTC. The variable domain in full, completed from reference TRBV28 and TRBJ2-7, reads DVKVTQSSRYLVKRTGEKVFLECVQDMDHENMFWYRQDPGLGLRLIYFSYDVKMKEKGDIPEGYSVSREKKERFSLILESASTNQTSMYLCASSLPGTASYEQYFGPGTRLTVT.

This clonotype was observed a handful of times. The chain employs TRBV6-2 or TRBV6-3 and TRBJ1-6; D is perhaps TRBD1 (5 bases). Per the germline V gene, CDR1 is MNHEY and CDR2 is SVGEGT. V lost 5 bases to trimming and J lost 10 bases, with 15 bases between them. The CDR3 is made up of 14 amino acids. CDR3 amino acids: CASSSAGSRSPLHF. CDR3 sequence (DNA): TGTGCCAGCAGTAGCGCAGGGAGTCGGTCACCCCTCCACTTT.

This chain connects TRBV6-1 to TRBJ2-3; TRBD2 might be the D (6 bases). Between the trimmed V and J ends, which lost 6 bases and 0 bases, there was a span of 22 bases. From germline, CDR1 is MNHNS and CDR2 SASEGT. The CDR3 contains 18 residues. The CDR3 loop reads CASSGASGTVRSTDTQYF. The CDR3 bases are TGTGCCAGCAGCGGGGCATCCGGGACTGTACGAAGCACAGATACGCAGTATTTT.

On this clonotype itself: Being one base from a much bigger clone, this may be a read error. The chain has TRBV7-9 and TRBJ2-1, with unresolved D. Germline assignment: CDR1 SEHNR and CDR2 FQNEAQ (reference sequence). The germline V and J ends were trimmed by 5 bases and 10 bases, with 15 bases remaining between them. The CDR3 covers 13 residues. CDR3 sequence reads: CASSRAYGVEQFF. DNA of the CDR3: TGTGCCAGCAGCCGGGCGTATGGGGTCGAGCAGTTCTTC.